Listed here are 18 T cell receptor beta chains from one sample, sequenced in a study of OX40 agonist ivuxolimab in advanced cancers. Assay: immunoSEQ multiplex PCR; the TCRdb copy retains only in-frame clones and omits some. The table records about 64,000 clones, 75% to 90% of them present only once. The sample consisted of CD4+ or CD8+ T cells sorted from blood, taken in a trial of the OX40 agonist ivuxolimab. All receptors come from an adult with an advanced solid tumor such as melanoma, head and neck, liver or kidney cancer.

This sequence joins TRBV5-6 and TRBJ2-7, with D perhaps TRBD2 (5 bases). The germline V and J ends were trimmed by 0 bases and 5 bases, with 18 bases remaining between them. The germline V gene encodes CDR1 SGHDT and CDR2 YYEEEE. CDR3 length equals 16 residues. The CDR3 protein is CASSLARRFPAHEQYF. CDR3 bases: TGTGCCAGCAGCTTGGCCAGGAGGTTCCCGGCGCACGAGCAGTACTTC. The whole variable domain, remainder taken from reference TRBV5-6 and TRBJ2-7, is DAGVTQSPTHLIKTRGQQVTLRCSPKSGHDTVSWYQQALGQGPQFIFQYYEEEERQRGNFPDRFSGHQFPNYSSELNVNALLLGDSALYLCASSLARRFPAHEQYFGPGTRLTVT.

J is TRBJ1-4 and V is TRBV7-2; no reliable D call. Looked up from germline, CDR1 is SGHTA and CDR2 is FQGNSA. V dropped 5 bases and J dropped 0 bases, with 10 bases sitting between them. The CDR3 has 15 amino acids. In DNA form, the CDR3 reads TGTGCCAGCAGCCCCTCGACGGCAACTAATGAAAAACTGTTTTTT. It specifies CASSPSTATNEKLFF.

J is TRBJ2-7 and V is TRBV7-9, with 8 bases that match TRBD2. The CDR3 runs to 14 residues. From germline, CDR1 is SEHNR and CDR2 FQNEAQ (reference sequence). The V gene end was trimmed by 10 bases and the J gene end by 0 bases; junction bases not matched to a gene: 8. The CDR3 nucleotides are TGTGCCACAAAGCGGGAGAGGACCTCCTACGAGCAGTACTTC. Encoded protein: CATKRERTSYEQYF.

V and J are TRBV6-5 and TRBJ1-2; TRBD1 agrees at 7 bases. Germline CDR1 reads MNHEY; CDR2 reads SVGAGI. This CDR3 is 15 amino acids long. Trimming at V came to 5 bases and at J to 5 bases, leaving 11 bases not matched to a gene. The CDR3 DNA reads TGTGCCAGCAGTCGGACTTCCGGGACAGTTTATGGCTACACCTTC. This encodes CASSRTSGTVYGYTF.

This clone appeared a single time. This chain uses TRBV7-2 with TRBJ2-3, with D possibly being TRBD1 (5 bases). Germline lookup yields CDR1 SGHTA and CDR2 FQGNSA. The CDR3 is made up of 17 amino acids. The V gene lost 6 bases and the J gene lost 0 bases, with 19 bases spanning the gap. CDR3 protein: CASRIKGVTLSTDTQYF. The CDR3 DNA reads TGTGCCAGCAGGATAAAAGGGGTTACCCTAAGCACAGATACGCAGTATTTT.

This rearrangement joins TRBV6-1 to TRBJ1-5; 8 bases align to TRBD1. The CDR3 is 14 residues long. Germline CDR1 MNHNS, CDR2 SASEGT. Losses at the gene ends were 7 bases for V and 4 bases for J; bases not matched to a gene: 6. The CDR3 loop is CASTLQGENQPQHF. CDR3 in DNA: TGTGCCAGCACCCTACAGGGGGAAAATCAGCCCCAGCATTTT.

This chain uses TRBV27 with TRBJ2-1; D is possibly TRBD1 (6 bases). The germline V and J ends were trimmed by 5 bases and 3 bases, with 17 bases remaining between them. CDR3 length equals 16 residues. Germline V gene data show CDR1 as MNHEY and CDR2 as SMNVEV (reference sequence). CDR3 sequence reads: CASSAETDRNYNEQFF. The CDR3 region has the DNA TGTGCCAGCAGTGCAGAAACGGACAGAAACTACAATGAGCAGTTCTTC.

The chain is built from TRBV30 and TRBJ2-7, with a weak D call TRBD2 (5 bases). Germline loops: CDR1 GTSNPN, CDR2 SVGIG (reference sequence). Trimming stripped 3 bases from V and 4 bases from J, with 7 bases between. This CDR3 region has 11 residues. CDR3 coding DNA: TGTGCCTGGAGGGACTTTTACGAGCAGTACTTC. Translated, it gives CAWRDFYEQYF.

This clone was counted once. The chain uses TRBV2 and TRBJ2-6; TRBD1 aligns across 7 bases. Germline lookup yields CDR1 SNHLY and CDR2 FYNNEI. Trimming at V came to 7 bases and at J to 1 base, leaving 4 bases not matched to a gene. CDR3 length equals 15 residues. The CDR3 spells CASTLQGSGANVLTF. The CDR3 DNA reads as TGTGCCAGCACCTTACAGGGGTCTGGGGCCAACGTCCTGACTTTC.

This chain links TRBV2 with TRBJ2-2; 10 bases are a match to TRBD1. Trimming took 4 bases from V and 6 from J; bases not matched to a gene: 8. This CDR3 has 16 residues. Germline V lookup: CDR1 SNHLY, CDR2 FYNNEI. The CDR3 DNA reads as TGTGCCAGCAGTGGAAGACAGGGGGCTCCTCCCGGGGAGCTGTTTTTT. Encoded protein: CASSGRQGAPPGELFF.

This clone has more than one count but fewer than ten. V gene TRBV27 combines with J gene TRBJ2-7, with D possibly TRBD2 on 5 matching bases. Germline V CDR1 and CDR2: MNHEY, SMNVEV (reference sequence). The CDR3 totals 15 residues. Trimming removed 2 bases at V and 2 bases at J, with 13 bases between. The CDR3: CASSLRGTETYEQYF. The CDR3 coding sequence is TGTGCCAGCAGTTTACGGGGAACGGAAACCTACGAGCAGTACTTC.

CDR3 bases: TGCGCCAGCAGCACGACAGGGGATGGGGCCAACGTCCTGACTTTC. Its protein product is CASSTTGDGANVLTF. The chain links TRBV5-1 to TRBJ2-6; 8 bases are shared with TRBD1. CDR3 length: 15 amino acids. Germline V gene lookup returns CDR1 SGHRS and CDR2 YFSETQ. With V trimmed by 4 bases and J by 3 bases, 3 bases remained unmatched.

The chain's CDR3 is CASSIPAGVNTGELFF. CDR3 DNA sequence: TGTGCCAGTAGTATCCCAGCGGGAGTTAACACCGGGGAGCTGTTTTTT. V gene TRBV19 combines with J gene TRBJ2-2; 8 bases line up with TRBD2. The CDR3 has 16 residues. J was trimmed by 2 bases and V by 3 bases; bases with no gene match: 5. The germline gives CDR1 LNHDA, CDR2 SQIVND (reference sequence).

The chain carries TRBV27 and TRBJ1-2; 8 nucleotides agree with TRBD1. CDR3 length: 13 residues. Looked up from germline, CDR1 is MNHEY and CDR2 is SMNVEV (reference sequence). V dropped 2 bases and J dropped 8; count of bases not matched to a gene: 4. CDR3 region: CASSLRAGGGYTF. CDR3 nucleotides: TGTGCCAGCAGTTTACGGGCAGGGGGCGGCTACACCTTC.

The chain uses TRBV5-6 and TRBJ2-5; 7 bases fit TRBD2. The CDR3 is made up of 15 amino acids. With 0 bases clipped from V and 2 bases from J, the junction kept 4 bases outside the gene matches. CDR1 is SGHDT, CDR2 YYEEEE, per germline. The CDR3 region is CASSLAGGKQETQYF. CDR3 sequence (DNA): TGTGCCAGCAGCTTGGCCGGGGGGAAACAAGAGACCCAGTACTTC.

The chain couples TRBV18 to TRBJ1-5; D ambiguous. The CDR3 is 12 amino acids. Germline CDR1 reads KGHSH; CDR2 reads LQKENI. V dropped 3 bases and J dropped 4 bases, with 4 bases sitting between them. CDR3 sequence (DNA): TGTGCCAGCTCACCTGGGAATCAGCCCCAGCATTTT. It yields the protein CASSPGNQPQHF.

A few counts support this clone. This chain joins TRBV7-9 and TRBJ1-3; the D is unclear. CDR3 size: 15 residues. The germline gives CDR1 SEHNR, CDR2 FQNEAQ (reference sequence). Trimming took 1 base from V and 4 from J, leaving 11 bases between them. CDR3 sequence: CASSLVRVGGNTIYF. The CDR3 DNA follows: TGTGCCAGCAGCTTAGTGAGGGTTGGAGGAAACACCATATATTTT.

V gene TRBV7-2 combines with J gene TRBJ2-1; unclear D gene. With 7 bases removed from V and 8 bases from J, the gap between germline ends came to 12 bases. Germline V gene data show CDR1 as SGHTA and CDR2 as FQGNSA. CDR3 size: 12 residues. The CDR3 region has the DNA TGTGCCAGCACCCCCCTTTCAGATGAGCAGTTCTTC. Its protein product is CASTPLSDEQFF.